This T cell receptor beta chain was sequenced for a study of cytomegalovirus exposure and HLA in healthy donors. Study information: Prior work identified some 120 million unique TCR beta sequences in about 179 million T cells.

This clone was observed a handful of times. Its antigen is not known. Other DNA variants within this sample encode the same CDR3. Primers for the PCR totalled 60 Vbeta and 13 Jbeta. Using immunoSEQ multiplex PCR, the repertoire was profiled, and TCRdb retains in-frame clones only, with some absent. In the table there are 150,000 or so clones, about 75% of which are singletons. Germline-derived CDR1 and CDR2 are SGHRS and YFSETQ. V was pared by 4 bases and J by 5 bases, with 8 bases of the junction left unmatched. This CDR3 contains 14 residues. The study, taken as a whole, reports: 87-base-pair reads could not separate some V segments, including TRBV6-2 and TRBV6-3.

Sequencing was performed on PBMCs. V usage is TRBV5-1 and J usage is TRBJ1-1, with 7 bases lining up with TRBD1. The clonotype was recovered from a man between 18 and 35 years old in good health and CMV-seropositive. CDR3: CASSLRQGETEAFF. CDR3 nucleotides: TGCGCCAGCAGCCTCAGACAGGGTGAGACTGAAGCTTTCTTT.